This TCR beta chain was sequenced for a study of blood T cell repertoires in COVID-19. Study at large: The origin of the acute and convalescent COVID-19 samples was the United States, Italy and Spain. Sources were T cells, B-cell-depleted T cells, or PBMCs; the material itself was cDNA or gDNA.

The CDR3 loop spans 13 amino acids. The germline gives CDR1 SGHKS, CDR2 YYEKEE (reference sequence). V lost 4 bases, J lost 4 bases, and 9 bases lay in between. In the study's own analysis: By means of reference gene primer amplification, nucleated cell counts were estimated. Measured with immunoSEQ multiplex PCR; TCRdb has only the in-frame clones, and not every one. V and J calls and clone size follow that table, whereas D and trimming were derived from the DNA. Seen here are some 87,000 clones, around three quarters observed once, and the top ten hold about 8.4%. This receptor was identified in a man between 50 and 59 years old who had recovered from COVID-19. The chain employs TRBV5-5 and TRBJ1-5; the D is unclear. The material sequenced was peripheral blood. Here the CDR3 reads CASSAVGNQPQHF. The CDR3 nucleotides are TGTGCCAGCAGCGCGGTTGGGAATCAGCCCCAGCATTTT.